This entry lists 7 T cell receptor beta chains sequenced from one sample in a study of regulatory T cells in long-lasting Graves disease. Relying on iRepertoire HTBI primers and Arm-PCR of CDR3 regions, the team built TCR beta libraries. TCRdb itself ran the multiplex PCR reads through MiXCR, one entry per CDR3 protein. The sample has about 330,000 distinct CDR3 sequences; 15% to 20% are singletons. This sample's time point: newly diagnosed GD, antithyroid drugs for less than 3 months. With RNA extracted from PBMCs as input, the TCR library was made. In addition, the sample was reused for a study of T cells in Graves' hyperthyroidism and ophthalmopathy.

The material was peripheral blood mononuclear cells (PBMCs), obtained at new diagnosis, from a patient treated with antithyroid drugs. The receptors derive from a woman younger than 35 with Graves disease.

The V call is TRBV7-9, the J call TRBJ2-5; 9 nucleotides line up with TRBD2. Germline V gene data show CDR1 as SEHNR and CDR2 as FQNEAQ (reference sequence). Losses at the gene ends were 4 bases for V and 0 bases for J; bases not matched to a gene: 12. The CDR3 totals 18 residues. CDR3 sequence: CASSSRTSDTSYQETQYF. CDR3 DNA sequence: TGTGCCAGCAGCTCTCGGACTAGCGACACTTCGTACCAAGAGACCCAGTACTTC. The full variable domain, completed using reference TRBV7-9 and TRBJ2-5, is DTGVSQNPRHKITKRGQNVTFRCDPISEHNRLYWYRQTLGQGPEFLTYFQNEAQLEKSRLLSDRFSAERPKGSFSTLEIQRTEQGDSAMYLCASSSRTSDTSYQETQYFGPGTRLLVL.

Many counts were recorded for this clonotype. The chain joins TRBV11-2 to TRBJ2-3; no reliable D call. V was trimmed by 2 bases and J by 5 bases, leaving 5 bases between them. This CDR3 spans 12 amino acids. Germline V gene data show CDR1 as SGHAT and CDR2 as FQNNGV. CDR3 coding DNA: TGTGCCAGCAGCTTATACTTAGATACGCAGTATTTT. Protein: CASSLYLDTQYF.

This clonotype was counted only a few times. V and J are TRBV7-9 and TRBJ2-5, with 11 bases that match TRBD2. CDR3 length: 16 amino acids. Germline loops: CDR1 SEHNR, CDR2 FQNEAQ (reference sequence). V lost 5 bases to trimming and J lost 5 bases; unmatched junction nucleotides: 10. This CDR3 is CASSPSGGQTGETQYF. The CDR3 nucleotides are TGTGCCAGCAGCCCTAGCGGGGGGCAAACGGGGGAGACCCAGTACTTC.

Ten or more counts support this clonotype. This rearrangement joins TRBV12-3 or TRBV12-4 to TRBJ2-7, with 7 bases lining up with TRBD1. The CDR3 has 15 amino acids. Unmatched junction bases numbered 11, after V lost 6 bases and J lost 3 bases. CDR3 nucleotides: TGTGCCAGCAGCATCACAGGGGATAGGGGCTACGAGCAGTACTTC. Residues: CASSITGDRGYEQYF.

This clonotype was counted ten times or more. The chain is built from TRBV12-3 or TRBV12-4 and TRBJ1-4; no clear D gene. V was cut by 6 bases and J by 0 bases, with 14 bases left in between. CDR3 size: 16 residues. Here the CDR3 DNA reads TGTGCCAGCAGCCCGGGCCGGGTGGCAACTAATGAAAAACTGTTTTTT. Its protein product is CASSPGRVATNEKLFF.

There are many counts of this clonotype. The rearrangement joins TRBV13 to TRBJ2-1; D ambiguous. Germline V lookup: CDR1 PRHDT, CDR2 FYEKMQ (reference sequence). The CDR3 covers 16 residues. The V end was cut by 1 base, the J end by 1 base, with 11 bases between. The CDR3 loop reads CASSLVGVRSYNEQFF. CDR3 in DNA: TGTGCCAGCAGCTTAGTTGGGGTACGGTCCTACAATGAGCAGTTCTTC.

There are many counts of this clonotype. The chain recombines TRBV10-3 with TRBJ1-2, with TRBD1 as a possible D gene (6 bases). V lost 10 bases and J lost 7, with 16 bases in between. Germline V gene sequence: CDR1 ENHRY, CDR2 SYGVKD. The CDR3 is 12 residues long. CDR3 amino acids: CATRGGGSGYTF. DNA for the CDR3: TGTGCCACCAGGGGAGGAGGAAGTGGCTACACCTTC.